This entry lists 6 T cell receptor beta chains sequenced from one sample in a study of cytomegalovirus exposure and HLA in healthy donors. Primers for the PCR totalled 60 Vbeta and 13 Jbeta. Sequencing was performed with immunoSEQ multiplex PCR; in TCRdb, only in-frame clones are kept and a portion is missing. The repertoire includes about 82,000 clones, around 70% of them detected once, and 6.2% sits in the top ten. The specimen sequenced was PBMCs. These receptors came from a woman aged 45-59 years in good health and CMV-seropositive.

The V and J genes are TRBV30 and TRBJ1-2, with 7 bases fitting TRBD1. V was pared by 8 bases and J by 1 base, with 16 bases of the junction left unmatched. Germline CDR1 is GTSNPN and CDR2 is SVGIG (reference sequence). This CDR3 is 16 amino acids long. The chain's CDR3 is CAREPLDRRLNYGYTF. Here the CDR3 DNA reads TGTGCCCGCGAACCGCTGGACAGGAGACTTAACTATGGCTACACCTTC.

This clone was recorded once. CDR3 DNA sequence: TGTGCCAGCAGTGGCGGGAGAAGGACCGGGGAGCTGTTTTTT. Its translation is CASSGGRRTGELFF. J is TRBJ2-2 and V is TRBV6-5; 7 bases fit TRBD2. J lost 5 bases, V lost 5 bases, and 5 bases had no gene match. Germline values: CDR1 MNHEY, CDR2 SVGAGI. The CDR3 contains 14 residues.

The V gene is TRBV30, the J gene TRBJ2-7, with D hard to call. The ends were cut back, 5 bases at V and 3 bases at J, with 8 bases in the middle. Per the germline V gene, CDR1 is GTSNPN and CDR2 is SVGIG (reference sequence). The CDR3 is 11 residues long. This CDR3 reads CAWVAGYEQYF. CDR3 in DNA: TGTGCCTGGGTGGCTGGCTACGAGCAGTACTTC.

In DNA form, the CDR3 reads TGTGCCTGGAGTGTAAATAGCGGGAGTGCAGATACGCAGTATTTT. It translates to CAWSVNSGSADTQYF. The V call is TRBV30, the J call TRBJ2-3; 9 bases map to TRBD2. J was trimmed by 4 bases and V by 0 bases; bases with no gene match: 5. Germline CDR1 and CDR2: GTSNPN and SVGIG (reference sequence). The CDR3 is 15 residues long.

This clone is a singleton in its sample. V gene TRBV5-4 combines with J gene TRBJ2-5; 8 positions match TRBD2. The CDR3 is made up of 15 amino acids. Germline CDR1 is SGHNT and CDR2 is YYREEE (reference sequence). Trimming removed 5 bases from V and 5 bases from J; junction bases left unmatched: 11. CDR3 in amino acids: CASRPGTREGETQYF. The CDR3 DNA is TGTGCCAGCAGACCCGGGACTAGGGAGGGGGAGACCCAGTACTTC.

The rearrangement joins TRBV30 to TRBJ2-2; no definite D call. This CDR3 is built from 14 residues. V shed 5 bases and J shed 1 base, with 11 bases lying between them. CDR1 and CDR2 (germline): GTSNPN, SVGIG (reference sequence). This CDR3 reads CAWDKSGNTGELFF. The CDR3, as DNA: TGTGCCTGGGACAAGTCAGGGAACACCGGGGAGCTGTTTTTT.